This record looks at one T cell receptor (beta chain) sequence and its context. Its antigen is unidentified. This record belongs to a study of shared clonotypes between healthy human individuals. Study-wide results and caveats: The sharing of approximately 5.1% of naive CD4 clonotypes was seen across several donors. Owing to a small donor count, the genetic and exposure-history diversity represented was limited.

Libraries were prepared by immunoSEQ multiplex PCR; TCRdb keeps only in-frame clonotypes and omits some of them. The table lists roughly 2.5 million clones, around 90% of them singletons. Trimming pared 6 bases from V and 5 bases from J, leaving 11 bases between. There are 12 residues in the CDR3. The germline V gene encodes CDR1 SGDLS and CDR2 YYNGEE. This sequence was found in a man between 18 and 29 years old in good health. The chain employs TRBV9 and TRBJ2-5; D may be TRBD2 (6 bases). The sequencing sample was made of naive CD4+ T cells sorted from blood. Described subset: CD45RA+ positively selected. CDR3 sequence: CASIAVRETQYF. As DNA, the CDR3 is TGTGCCAGCATAGCGGTACGGGAGACCCAGTACTTC.